This T cell receptor (beta chain) was found in a study of cytomegalovirus exposure and HLA in healthy donors. It was with 60 Vbeta and 13 Jbeta primers that the PCR ran. TCRdb keeps only in-frame clones here, not all; method: immunoSEQ multiplex PCR. In the table there are around 200,000 clones, roughly 85% of which are singletons. Germline V gene lookup returns CDR1 SGHNT and CDR2 YENEEA. J lost 7 bases, V lost 3 bases, and 1 base had no gene match. The CDR3 sequence is 13 residues long. This sequence originates from a woman in her fifties or sixties in good health and CMV-seronegative. The V call is TRBV11-3, the J call TRBJ2-1; 9 positions match TRBD1. The sequencing sample was made of PBMCs. CDR3 sequence: CASSLGTGNEQFF. In DNA, the CDR3 is TGTGCCAGCAGCTTGGGGACAGGGAATGAGCAGTTCTTC. Full variable domain (missing parts from reference TRBV11-3 and TRBJ2-1): EAGVVQSPRYKIIEKKQPVAFWCNPISGHNTLYWYLQNLGQGPELLIRYENEEAVDDSQLPKDRFSAERLKGVDSTLKIQPAELGDSAVYLCASSLGTGNEQFFGPGTRLTVL.